The rows below give T cell receptor beta chains drawn from one sample of a study of blood T cell repertoires in COVID-19. Produced via immunoSEQ multiplex PCR; TCRdb's table is partial and in-frame only. In the table there are around 140,000 clones, approximately 88% of which are singletons. Sequencing was done on a sample of peripheral blood. The source is a man aged 60 to 69 with acute or convalescent COVID-19. Both conserved end residues are trimmed from each CDR3. Each record gives: J gene, V gene, CDR3 protein.

J gene: TRBJ1-2
V gene: TRBV10-3
CDR3 protein: ATEDRGVEGYT

J gene: TRBJ1-1
V gene: TRBV6-6
CDR3 protein: ASSYSYQGNTEAF

J gene: TRBJ2-5
V gene: TRBV2
CDR3 protein: ASRKGTGNLETQY

J gene: TRBJ2-2
V gene: TRBV4-2
CDR3 protein: ASSQAIRQGASTGELF

J gene: TRBJ1-6
V gene: TRBV11-2
CDR3 protein: ASSLDLWTGDNSPLH

J gene: TRBJ1-4
V gene: TRBV6-2/TRBV6-3
CDR3 protein: ASSDQRTATNEKLF

J gene: TRBJ1-4
V gene: TRBV6-1
CDR3 protein: ASSERDRGLF

J gene: TRBJ1-1
V gene: TRBV5-1
CDR3 protein: ASSPRIGENTEAF

J gene: TRBJ1-2
V gene: TRBV2
CDR3 protein: ASSEKGPGYGYT

J gene: TRBJ1-1
V gene: TRBV5-1
CDR3 protein: ASYPNRGGTEAF

J gene: TRBJ2-1
V gene: TRBV10-3
CDR3 protein: AISASRDRVVYEQF

J gene: TRBJ1-2
V gene: TRBV12-3/TRBV12-4
CDR3 protein: ASAGGQGSGYT

J gene: TRBJ1-1
V gene: TRBV19
CDR3 protein: ASRREAHTEAF